The clone carrying this T cell receptor (beta chain) occurred a few times. A clone one base away is much larger, so this may be a read error. Three rounds of nested PCR, following a modified ARM-PCR protocol, produced the TCRbeta library. TCRdb reanalysed the multiplex PCR reads using MiXCR and keeps one entry per CDR3 protein. Found here are fewer than 45,000 distinct CDR3 sequences, more than 60% of them singletons; the top ten hold 19%. The sample comes from a study of tumor and adjacent non-tumor tissue in lung cancer. Study context: Patients comprised about a dozen adenocarcinoma, 2 squamous cell carcinoma and 1 small cell lung cancer.

V was clipped by 8 bases and J by 6 bases, with 14 bases between them. CDR1 SGHAT and CDR2 FQNNGV come from the germline V gene. The CDR3 spans 12 residues. RNA was extracted from bulk tissue without any cell sorting. The normal lung tissue was taken more than 3 cm from the tumor edge. The chain employs TRBV11-2 and TRBJ2-7; D possibly uses TRBD1 or TRBD2 (5 bases each). Material for sequencing was distant non-tumor lung tissue. The clonotype originates from a woman in her forties with non-small cell lung cancer. Here the CDR3 reads CASGHGTAEQYF. The CDR3, as DNA: TGTGCCAGCGGCCACGGGACCGCCGAGCAGTACTTC.